Sequencing of this T cell receptor (beta chain) was carried out in a study of regulatory T cells in long-lasting Graves disease. The study's findings and limits: Persistent patients shared thousands of public clonotypes among themselves. Newly diagnosed patients shared fewer, at approximately 970.

Arm-PCR of CDR3 regions with iRepertoire HTBI primers generated TCR beta libraries. TCRdb re-analysed the multiplex PCR reads in MiXCR, keeping a single row per CDR3 protein. The sample comprises 300,000 to 450,000 distinct CDR3 sequences, 15% to 18% of which are singletons, and approximately 22% rests with the top ten. This clonotype has a count of ten or more. Its antigen is unidentified. V was pared by 5 bases and J by 5 bases, with 11 bases of the junction left unmatched. The V gene's germline CDR1 is SGHTA and CDR2 FQGNSA. This CDR3 is 16 amino acids long. The time point was: newly diagnosed GD, antithyroid drugs for less than 3 months. Following extraction of RNA from PBMCs, that RNA was used to make the TCR library.

The gene calls are TRBV7-2 and TRBJ2-2; TRBD1 agrees at 7 bases. The material was peripheral blood mononuclear cells (PBMCs), obtained at new diagnosis, from a patient treated with antithyroid drugs. This TCR was sampled from a female donor with Graves disease. DNA for the CDR3: TGTGCCAGCAGCCCGACAGGGAAAGGTCGTACCGGGGAGCTGTTTTTT. Translating it yields CASSPTGKGRTGELFF.